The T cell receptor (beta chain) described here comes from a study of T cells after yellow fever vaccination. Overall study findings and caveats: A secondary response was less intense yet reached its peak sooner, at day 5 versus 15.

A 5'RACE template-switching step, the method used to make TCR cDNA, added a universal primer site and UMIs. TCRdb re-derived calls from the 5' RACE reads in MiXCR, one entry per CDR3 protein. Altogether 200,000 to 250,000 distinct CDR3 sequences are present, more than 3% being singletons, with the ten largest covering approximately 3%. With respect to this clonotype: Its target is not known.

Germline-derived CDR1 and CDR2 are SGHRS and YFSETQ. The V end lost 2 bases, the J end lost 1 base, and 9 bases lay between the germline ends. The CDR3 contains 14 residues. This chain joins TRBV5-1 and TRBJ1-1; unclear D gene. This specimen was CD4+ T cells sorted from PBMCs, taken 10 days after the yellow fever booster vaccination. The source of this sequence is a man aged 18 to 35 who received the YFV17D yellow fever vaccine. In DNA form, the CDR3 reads TGCGCCAGCAGCTTAAGGGCAGAGAACACTGAAGCTTTCTTT. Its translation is CASSLRAENTEAFF.